Below are 10 T cell receptor beta chains sequenced from a single sample in a study of Ad26.COV2.S vaccination and SARS-CoV-2 variants. The assay was immunoSEQ multiplex PCR, and TCRdb's table has in-frame clones only and misses some. The table lists approximately 280,000 clones, about 90% of them singletons. The treatment denotes: over 15 received Ad26.COV2.S at low or high dose, single or two shots; roughly five received placebo; per-sample allocation not given. Repertoires come from day 63 after the first vaccine or placebo injection. The source material was peripheral blood, sampled in a trial of Ad26.COV2.S vaccine versus placebo. The receptor set was obtained from a person between 18 and 65 years old who received the Ad26.COV2.S COVID-19 vaccine or a placebo.

This chain links TRBV6-2 or TRBV6-3 with TRBJ1-2; no firm D call. Between the trimmed V and J ends, which lost 5 bases and 8 bases, there was a span of 18 bases. From germline, CDR1 is MNHEY and CDR2 SVGEGT. The length of the CDR3 is 14 residues. The chain's CDR3 is CASSNAGWMRGYTF. In DNA, the CDR3 is TGTGCCAGCAGTAACGCGGGATGGATGAGGGGCTACACCTTC.

V and J are TRBV5-1 and TRBJ1-4; D is uncertain. The CDR3 runs to 15 residues. The V gene lost 0 bases and the J gene lost 0 bases, with 6 bases spanning the gap. The germline gives CDR1 SGHRS, CDR2 YFSETQ. Here the CDR3 DNA reads TGCGCCAGCAGCTTGGACGCAACAACTAATGAAAAACTGTTTTTT. Translation gives CASSLDATTNEKLFF.

This sequence joins TRBV5-5 and TRBJ2-5; 7 nucleotides align to TRBD1. Germline values: CDR1 SGHKS, CDR2 YYEKEE (reference sequence). V dropped 4 bases and J dropped 4; count of bases not matched to a gene: 1. This CDR3 is built from 12 residues. CDR3 bases: TGTGCCAGCAGCCGACAGGGAGAGACCCAGTACTTC. Protein sequence: CASSRQGETQYF.

The V and J genes are TRBV3-1 (or the pseudogene TRBV3-2) and TRBJ1-2; 7 bases agree with TRBD1. This CDR3 is built from 15 residues. CDR1 is LGHDT, CDR2 YNNKEL, per germline (reference sequence). Trimming at V came to 2 bases and at J to 7 bases, leaving 10 bases not matched to a gene. The CDR3 bases are TGTGCCAGCAGCCAAATGGAGGGGGCGCGAGGTGGCTACACCTTC. Residues: CASSQMEGARGGYTF.

CDR3 region: CASSRYAGTAFSADTQYF. CDR3 sequence (DNA): TGTGCCAGTAGCAGATATGCCGGGACAGCTTTTAGTGCAGATACGCAGTATTTT. The rearrangement links TRBV19 to TRBJ2-3, with 7 nucleotides matching TRBD1. The ends lost 6 bases at V and 4 bases at J; junction bases unmatched: 19. The germline V gene encodes CDR1 LNHDA and CDR2 SQIVND (reference sequence). CDR3 length: 18 residues.

This rearrangement joins TRBV19 to TRBJ2-3; TRBD1 matches at 8 bases. The ends lost 5 bases at V and 4 bases at J; junction bases unmatched: 8. Germline V gene sequence: CDR1 LNHDA, CDR2 SQIVND (reference sequence). The CDR3 runs to 15 residues. The CDR3 loop reads CASSGQGAGADTQYF. CDR3 sequence (DNA): TGTGCCAGTAGTGGGCAGGGGGCAGGGGCAGATACGCAGTATTTT.

This chain links TRBV27 with TRBJ2-7, with D perhaps TRBD1 or TRBD2 (5 bases each). Germline V gives CDR1 MNHEY, CDR2 SMNVEV (reference sequence). This CDR3 is 13 amino acids long. Trimming took 0 bases from V and 6 from J, leaving 9 bases between them. The CDR3: CASSLSGTLEQYF. In DNA, the CDR3 is TGTGCCAGCAGTTTATCGGGGACCCTCGAGCAGTACTTC.

The V and J genes are TRBV6-6 and TRBJ1-5, with a tentative D call TRBD1 (6 bases). V was cut by 8 bases and J by 4 bases, with 12 bases left in between. Germline V gene data show CDR1 as MNHNY and CDR2 as SVGAGI (reference sequence). The CDR3 runs 13 residues. The CDR3 bases are TGTGCCAGCTCAGGACAGACGAATCAGCCCCAGCATTTT. It specifies CASSGQTNQPQHF.

The chain uses TRBV30 and TRBJ2-7; a possible D gene is TRBD1 (6 bases). CDR1 and CDR2 (germline): GTSNPN, SVGIG (reference sequence). The V end lost 0 bases, the J end lost 4 bases, and 16 bases lay between the germline ends. The CDR3 contains 15 residues. The CDR3: CAWSVGRGNRYEQYF. CDR3 nucleotides: TGTGCCTGGAGTGTAGGTAGGGGGAATCGATACGAGCAGTACTTC.

The rearrangement joins TRBV11-2 to TRBJ2-5; perhaps TRBD2 as D (7 bases). The CDR3 loop spans 18 amino acids. Germline CDR1 and CDR2: SGHAT and FQNNGV. The V end lost 7 bases, the J end lost 4 bases, and 28 bases lay between the germline ends. CDR3 residues: CASTNLGRGRSARETQYF. The CDR3 DNA reads as TGTGCCAGCACCAACTTAGGGCGGGGGCGTAGCGCGAGAGAGACCCAGTACTTC. The full variable domain, in which reference TRBV11-2 and TRBJ2-5 provide the parts outside the CDR3, is EAGVAQSPRYKIIEKRQSVAFWCNPISGHATLYWYQQILGQGPKLLIQFQNNGVVDDSQLPKDRFSAERLKGVDSTLKIQPAKLEDSAVYLCASTNLGRGRSARETQYFGPGTRLLVL.